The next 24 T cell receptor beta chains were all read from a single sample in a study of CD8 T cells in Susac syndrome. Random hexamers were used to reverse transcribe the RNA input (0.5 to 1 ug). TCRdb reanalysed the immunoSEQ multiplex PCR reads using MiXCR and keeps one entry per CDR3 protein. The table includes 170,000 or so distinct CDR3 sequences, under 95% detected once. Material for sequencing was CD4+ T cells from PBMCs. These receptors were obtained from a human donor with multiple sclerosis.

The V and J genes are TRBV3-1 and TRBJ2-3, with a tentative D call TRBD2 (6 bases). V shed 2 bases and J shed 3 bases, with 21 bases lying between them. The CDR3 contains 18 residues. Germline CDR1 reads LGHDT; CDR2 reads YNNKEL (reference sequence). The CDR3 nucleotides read TGTGCCAGCAGCCAACTAAGAGGTCGGGGGACTGGGACAGATACGCAGTATTTT. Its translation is CASSQLRGRGTGTDTQYF.

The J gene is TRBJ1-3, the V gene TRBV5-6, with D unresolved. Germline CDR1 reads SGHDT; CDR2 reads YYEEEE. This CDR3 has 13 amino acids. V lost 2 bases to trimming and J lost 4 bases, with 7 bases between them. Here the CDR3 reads CASSFTQGNTIYF. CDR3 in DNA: TGTGCCAGCAGCTTTACACAGGGAAACACCATATATTTT.

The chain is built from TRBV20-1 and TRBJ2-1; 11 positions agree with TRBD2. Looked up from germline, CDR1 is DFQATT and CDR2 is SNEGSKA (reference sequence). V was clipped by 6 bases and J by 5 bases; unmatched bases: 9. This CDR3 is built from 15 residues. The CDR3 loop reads CSAEGGLAGDNEQFF. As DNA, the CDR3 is TGCAGTGCCGAAGGTGGACTAGCGGGTGACAATGAGCAGTTCTTC.

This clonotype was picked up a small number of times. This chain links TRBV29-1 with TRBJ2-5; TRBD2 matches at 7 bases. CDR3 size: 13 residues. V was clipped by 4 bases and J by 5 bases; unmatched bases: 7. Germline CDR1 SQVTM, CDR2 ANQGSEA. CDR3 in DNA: TGCAGCGTTGCGGGGGGAGGGATGGAGACCCAGTACTTC. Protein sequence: CSVAGGGMETQYF.

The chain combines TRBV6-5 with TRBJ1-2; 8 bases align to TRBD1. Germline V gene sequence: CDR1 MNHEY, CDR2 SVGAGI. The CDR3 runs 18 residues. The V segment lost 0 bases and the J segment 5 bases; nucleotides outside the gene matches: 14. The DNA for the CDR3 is TGTGCCAGCAGTTACTCCGGACAGGGTTATGATTCCTGGTATGGCTACACCTTC. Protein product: CASSYSGQGYDSWYGYTF.

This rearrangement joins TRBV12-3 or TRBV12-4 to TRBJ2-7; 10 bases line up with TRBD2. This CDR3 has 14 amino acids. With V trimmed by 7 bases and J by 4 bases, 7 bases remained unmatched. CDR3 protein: CASKQREGPYEQYF. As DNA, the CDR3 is TGTGCCAGCAAACAGCGGGAGGGCCCGTACGAGCAGTACTTC.

CDR3 coding DNA: TGTGCCAGCAGTTCAATTACTAGCGGGAGGTCAAGAAGTTACAATGAGCAGTTCTTC. Translated: CASSSITSGRSRSYNEQFF. The rearrangement links TRBV6-5 to TRBJ2-1, with TRBD2 matching over 12 bases. The CDR3 spans 19 residues. In germline, CDR1 is MNHEY, CDR2 SVGAGI. Trimming at V came to 4 bases and at J to 4 bases, leaving 14 bases not matched to a gene.

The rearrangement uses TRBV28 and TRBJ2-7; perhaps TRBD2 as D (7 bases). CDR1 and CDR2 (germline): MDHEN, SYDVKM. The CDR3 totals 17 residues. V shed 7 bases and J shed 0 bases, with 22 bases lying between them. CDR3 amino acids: CASTIGLGGALSYEQYF. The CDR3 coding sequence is TGTGCCAGCACCATTGGCTTAGGGGGGGCCCTCTCCTACGAGCAGTACTTC.

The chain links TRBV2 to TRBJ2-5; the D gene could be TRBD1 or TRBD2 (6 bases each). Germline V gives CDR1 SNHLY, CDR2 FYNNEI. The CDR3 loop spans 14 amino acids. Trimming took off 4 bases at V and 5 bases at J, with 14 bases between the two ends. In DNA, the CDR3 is TGTGCCAGCAGTGTCGAGGGGGGCCGGGAGACCCAGTACTTC. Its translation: CASSVEGGRETQYF.

CDR3: CAWRSEGNTIYF. CDR3 nucleotide sequence: TGTGCCTGGAGGTCTGAGGGAAACACCATATATTTT. This chain joins TRBV30 and TRBJ1-3; no clear D gene. Germline assignment: CDR1 GTSNPN and CDR2 SVGIG (reference sequence). Trimming left V 3 bases short and J 4 bases short, with 7 bases between. This CDR3 contains 12 residues.

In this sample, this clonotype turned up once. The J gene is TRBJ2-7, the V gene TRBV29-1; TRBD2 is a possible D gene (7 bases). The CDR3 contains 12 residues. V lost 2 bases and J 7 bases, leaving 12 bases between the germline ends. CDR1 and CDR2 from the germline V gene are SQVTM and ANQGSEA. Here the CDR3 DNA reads TGCAGCGTTGAATCGGGGGGCGGGGAGCAGTACTTC. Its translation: CSVESGGGEQYF.

CDR3 DNA: TGTGCCACTAGCGGGAGCACCGGGGAGCTGTTTTTT. It is translated as CATSGSTGELFF. This chain links TRBV10-3 with TRBJ2-2, with 10 bases that match TRBD2. V lost 10 bases and J lost 4; bases outside the gene matches: 0. CDR3 length: 12 amino acids. Per germline, CDR1 ENHRY and CDR2 SYGVKD.

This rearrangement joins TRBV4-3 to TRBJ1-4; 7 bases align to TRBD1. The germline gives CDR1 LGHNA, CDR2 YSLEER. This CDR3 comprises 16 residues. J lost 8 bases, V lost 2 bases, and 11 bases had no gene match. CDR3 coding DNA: TGCGCCAGCAGCCAACAAGGGGACAGTTGGAACGAAAAACTGTTTTTT. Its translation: CASSQQGDSWNEKLFF.

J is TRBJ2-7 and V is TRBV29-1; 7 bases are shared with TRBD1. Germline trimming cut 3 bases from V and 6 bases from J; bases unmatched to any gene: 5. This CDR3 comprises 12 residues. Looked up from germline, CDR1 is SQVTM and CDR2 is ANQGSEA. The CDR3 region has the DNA TGCAGCGTTGACGACAGGGTAGGCGAGCAGTACTTC. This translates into CSVDDRVGEQYF.

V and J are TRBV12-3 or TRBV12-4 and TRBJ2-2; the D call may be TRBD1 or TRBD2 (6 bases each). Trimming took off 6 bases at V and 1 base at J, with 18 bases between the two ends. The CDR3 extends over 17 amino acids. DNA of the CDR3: TGTGCCAGCAGCGTTCCACAGGGAGGCCAGAACACCGGGGAGCTGTTTTTT. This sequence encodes CASSVPQGGQNTGELFF.

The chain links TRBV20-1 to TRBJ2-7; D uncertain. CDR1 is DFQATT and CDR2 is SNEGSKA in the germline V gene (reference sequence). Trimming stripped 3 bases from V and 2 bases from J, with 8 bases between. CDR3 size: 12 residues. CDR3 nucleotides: TGCAGTGCTAGTGCACAGCCCTACGAGCAGTACTTC. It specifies CSASAQPYEQYF.

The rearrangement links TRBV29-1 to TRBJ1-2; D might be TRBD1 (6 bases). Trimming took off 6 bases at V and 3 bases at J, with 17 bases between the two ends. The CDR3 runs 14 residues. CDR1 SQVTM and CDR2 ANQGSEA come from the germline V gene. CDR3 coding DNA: TGCAGCGTCCTGCCGTGGGGGGGGCACTATGGCTACACCTTC. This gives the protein CSVLPWGGHYGYTF. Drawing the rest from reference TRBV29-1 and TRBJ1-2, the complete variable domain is SAVISQKPSRDICQRGTSLTIQCQVDSQVTMMFWYRQQPGQSLTLIATANQGSEATYESGFVIDKFPISRPNLTFSTLTVSNMSPEDSSIYLCSVLPWGGHYGYTFGSGTRLTVV.

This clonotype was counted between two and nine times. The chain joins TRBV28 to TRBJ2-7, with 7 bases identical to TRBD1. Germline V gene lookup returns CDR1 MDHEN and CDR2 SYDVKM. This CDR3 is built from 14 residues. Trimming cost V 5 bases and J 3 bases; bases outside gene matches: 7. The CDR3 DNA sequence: TGTGCCAGCAGTCGGACAGGTCTGAGCTACGAGCAGTACTTC. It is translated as CASSRTGLSYEQYF.

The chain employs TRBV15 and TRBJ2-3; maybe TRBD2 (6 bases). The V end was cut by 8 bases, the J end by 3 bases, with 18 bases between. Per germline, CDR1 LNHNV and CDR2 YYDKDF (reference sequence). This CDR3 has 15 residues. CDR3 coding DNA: TGTGCCACCCGACCGCGTGCGGGGACGACAGATACGCAGTATTTT. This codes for CATRPRAGTTDTQYF.

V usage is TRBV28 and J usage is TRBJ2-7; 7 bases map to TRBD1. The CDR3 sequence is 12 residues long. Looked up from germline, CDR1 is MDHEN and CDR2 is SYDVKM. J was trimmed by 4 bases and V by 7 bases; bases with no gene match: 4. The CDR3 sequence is CASNNRGYEQYF. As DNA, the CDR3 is TGTGCCAGCAATAACAGGGGTTACGAGCAGTACTTC. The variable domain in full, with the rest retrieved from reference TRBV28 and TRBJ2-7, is DVKVTQSSRYLVKRTGEKVFLECVQDMDHENMFWYRQDPGLGLRLIYFSYDVKMKEKGDIPEGYSVSREKKERFSLILESASTNQTSMYLCASNNRGYEQYFGPGTRLTVT.

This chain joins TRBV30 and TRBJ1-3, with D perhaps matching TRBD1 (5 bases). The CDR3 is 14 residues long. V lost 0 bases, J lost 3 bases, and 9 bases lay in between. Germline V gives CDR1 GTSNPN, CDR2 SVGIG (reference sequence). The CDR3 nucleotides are TGTGCCTGGAGTGTACAGGTTTTTGGAAACACCATATATTTT. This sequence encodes CAWSVQVFGNTIYF.

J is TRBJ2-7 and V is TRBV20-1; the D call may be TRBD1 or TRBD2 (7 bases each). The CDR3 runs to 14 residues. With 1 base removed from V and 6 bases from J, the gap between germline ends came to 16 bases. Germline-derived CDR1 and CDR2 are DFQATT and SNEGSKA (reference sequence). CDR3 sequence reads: CSARVLTGRVEQYF. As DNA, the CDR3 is TGCAGTGCTAGAGTTCTGACAGGGAGGGTCGAGCAGTACTTC.

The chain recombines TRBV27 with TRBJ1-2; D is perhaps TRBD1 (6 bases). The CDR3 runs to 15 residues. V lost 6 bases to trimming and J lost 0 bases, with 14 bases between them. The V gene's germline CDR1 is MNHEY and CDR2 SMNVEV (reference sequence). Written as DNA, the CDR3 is TGTGCCAGCAGCCCAAAATACAGGGCTAACTATGGCTACACCTTC. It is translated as CASSPKYRANYGYTF.

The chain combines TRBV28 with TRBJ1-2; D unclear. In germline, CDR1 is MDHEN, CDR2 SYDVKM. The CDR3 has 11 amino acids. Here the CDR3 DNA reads TGTGTGGTCGGATCTGGTAATGGCTACACCTTC. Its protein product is CVVGSGNGYTF.